Presented here are 7 T cell receptor beta chains from one specimen sequenced in a study of human T cells and chemical hapten exposure. As for time point: pre-sensitization, week 0. Noted treatment: therapeutic diphenylcyclopropenone sensitization with weekly scalp DPC. TCRdb redid the calling of the RACE reads with MiXCR, one entry per CDR3 protein. The data show approximately 320,000 distinct CDR3 sequences, roughly 6% seen once. The sample was whole blood, taken in connection with sensitization to the hapten diphenylcyclopropenone (DPC). The receptors originated from a young woman with alopecia areata. Some clones in this sample may be carry-over from other donors' samples.

This chain joins TRBV11-2 and TRBJ1-2; D is undetermined. The length of the CDR3 is 13 residues. Trimming took 3 bases from V and 8 from J, leaving 13 bases between them. Per the germline V gene, CDR1 is SGHAT and CDR2 is FQNNGV. The CDR3 DNA reads TGTGCCAGCAGCTTTAGTAGGACTGAGGGCTACACCTTC. Encoded protein: CASSFSRTEGYTF. Looking up the rest from reference TRBV11-2 and TRBJ1-2 gives the full variable domain: EAGVAQSPRYKIIEKRQSVAFWCNPISGHATLYWYQQILGQGPKLLIQFQNNGVVDDSQLPKDRFSAERLKGVDSTLKIQPAKLEDSAVYLCASSFSRTEGYTFGSGTRLTVV.

In its sample, this clonotype was seen a few times. V and J are TRBV6-5 and TRBJ1-1; no clear D. Germline V gene data show CDR1 as MNHEY and CDR2 as SVGAGI. V dropped 11 bases and J dropped 1 base, with 14 bases sitting between them. The CDR3 contains 13 residues. The CDR3 bases are TGTGCCGCGCTGCGGGGAAAGAACACTGAAGCTTTCTTT. It translates to CAALRGKNTEAFF.

CDR3 DNA sequence: TGCGCCAGCAGCCAAGATTTAGGCCCAAACTACGAGCAGTACTTC. Translating it yields CASSQDLGPNYEQYF. The chain links TRBV4-3 to TRBJ2-7, with D hard to call. Trimming left V 0 bases short and J 3 bases short, with 12 bases between. Per the germline V gene, CDR1 is LGHNA and CDR2 is YSLEER. The CDR3 has 15 residues.

The chain has TRBV4-2 and TRBJ2-1, with D possibly being TRBD2 (6 bases). The V end lost 5 bases, the J end lost 6 bases, and 17 bases lay between the germline ends. CDR3 length: 15 amino acids. From germline, CDR1 is LGHNA and CDR2 YNFKEQ. The CDR3 region has the DNA TGTGCCAGCAGCTCCCGGGGGACGGCCAGCAATGAGCAGTTCTTC. This translates into CASSSRGTASNEQFF.

Many counts were recorded for this clonotype. V and J are TRBV6-2 or TRBV6-3 and TRBJ2-7; 8 bases fit TRBD2. The CDR3 has 16 amino acids. Germline CDR1 MNHEY, CDR2 SVGEGT. Trimming cost V 6 bases and J 2 bases; bases outside gene matches: 12. The CDR3 bases are TGTGCCAGCAGCCACCACCGCGAGCGGGGGACCTACGAGCAGTACTTC. Its translation: CASSHHRERGTYEQYF.

In its sample, this clonotype was seen a few times. The DNA for the CDR3 is TGTGCCAGCAGCGTGACAGGGGCGCGGGGGACTGAAGCTTTCTTT. Encoded protein: CASSVTGARGTEAFF. V is TRBV9 and J is TRBJ1-1; 8 bases line up with TRBD1. The ends lost 2 bases at V and 5 bases at J; junction bases unmatched: 8. The CDR3 covers 15 residues. The V gene's germline CDR1 is SGDLS and CDR2 YYNGEE.

V and J are TRBV7-3 and TRBJ2-2; TRBD1 or TRBD2 may be the D gene (6 bases each). This CDR3 has 16 residues. The V end was cut by 1 base, the J end by 5 bases, with 14 bases between. Germline CDR1 is SGHTA and CDR2 is FQGTGA. The CDR3: CASSLNPGAGTGELFF. In nucleotides, the CDR3 is TGTGCCAGCAGCTTAAACCCGGGGGCAGGGACCGGGGAGCTGTTTTTT. Combining the CDR3 with reference TRBV7-3 and TRBJ2-2 gives the whole variable domain GAGVSQTPSNKVTEKGKYVELRCDPISGHTALYWYRQSLGQGPEFLIYFQGTGAADDSGLPNDRFFAVRPEGSVSTLKIQRTERGDSAVYLCASSLNPGAGTGELFFGEGSRLTVL.